Presented here are 30 T cell receptor beta chains from one specimen sequenced in a study of Graves' ophthalmopathy and Graves' hyperthyroidism. CDR3 regions of TCR beta were amplified from RNA transcripts. HTBI-primed RT-PCR formed the first round, and a multiplex PCR formed the second. One entry per CDR3 protein, called by TCRdb with MiXCR from the multiplex PCR reads. Of over 450,000 distinct CDR3 sequences in the sample, approximately 15% were seen once. The specimen was blood. The receptors derive from a woman aged 25 to 39 with Graves' ophthalmopathy.

This clonotype was recorded at least ten times. This chain uses TRBV4-1 with TRBJ1-6; no clear D gene. The CDR3 contains 15 residues. The ends were cut back, 1 base at V and 6 bases at J, with 10 bases in the middle. Germline-derived CDR1 and CDR2 are MGHRA and YSYEKL. The CDR3 loop is CASSQGLAANSPLHF. In nucleotides, the CDR3 is TGCGCCAGCAGCCAAGGTTTGGCCGCTAATTCACCCCTCCACTTT.

As for this clonotype: One base away lies a much larger clone, so this may be a sequencing read error. The chain is built from TRBV11-2 and TRBJ2-2; D uncertain. The CDR3 sequence is 16 residues long. Germline V gene sequence: CDR1 SGHAT, CDR2 FQNNGV. The CDR3 loop reads CVSSHPTSDGPGELFF. The CDR3, as DNA: TGTGTCAGCAGCCATCCAACATCGGATGGGCCCGGGGAGCTGTTTTTT.

This clonotype was seen at least ten times. CDR3 protein: CASRSLDGAYEQYF. CDR3 coding DNA: TGTGCCAGCAGGAGCTTGGACGGAGCCTACGAGCAGTACTTC. The rearrangement uses TRBV27 and TRBJ2-7; D remains unclear. V was pared by 6 bases and J by 2 bases, with 14 bases between. CDR1 and CDR2 (germline): MNHEY, SMNVEV (reference sequence). The CDR3 is made up of 14 amino acids.

The chain combines TRBV6-2 or TRBV6-3 with TRBJ2-2; no firm D call. Germline lookup yields CDR1 MNHEY and CDR2 SVGEGT. V was cut by 3 bases and J by 0 bases, with 5 bases left in between. The CDR3 has 14 amino acids. The CDR3 DNA is TGTGCCAGCAGTTATCCCGCGAACACCGGGGAGCTGTTTTTT. This translates into CASSYPANTGELFF.

This clonotype was counted ten times or more. The DNA of the CDR3 is TGTGCTAGTGGTCTTGAACCCTACGAGCAGTACTTC. Its protein is CASGLEPYEQYF. The chain employs TRBV12-5 and TRBJ2-7, with D unresolved. Per germline, CDR1 LGHNT and CDR2 FRNRAP. V lost 5 bases, J lost 2 bases, and 7 bases lay in between. The CDR3 covers 12 residues.

This clonotype was recorded at least ten times. The gene calls are TRBV30 and TRBJ1-1; tentative D call: TRBD1 (6 bases). The germline V and J ends were trimmed by 2 bases and 1 base, with 11 bases remaining between them. The CDR3 extends over 14 amino acids. From germline, CDR1 is GTSNPN and CDR2 SVGIG (reference sequence). CDR3 coding DNA: TGTGCCTGGAGTCCAGGGGAGGGGAACACTGAAGCTTTCTTT. Translated: CAWSPGEGNTEAFF. The full variable domain, in which reference TRBV30 and TRBJ1-1 provide the parts outside the CDR3, is SQTIHQWPATLVQPVGSPLSLECTVEGTSNPNLYWYRQAAGRGLQLLFYSVGIGQISSEVPQNLSASRPQDRQFILSSKKLLLSDSGFYLCAWSPGEGNTEAFFGQGTRLTVV.

CDR3 nucleotide sequence: TGTGCCAGCTCAGGACAGCACTATGGCTACACCTTC. Translating gives CASSGQHYGYTF. J is TRBJ1-2 and V is TRBV25-1; perhaps TRBD1 as D (6 bases). The CDR3 is made up of 12 amino acids. Germline V lookup: CDR1 MGHDK, CDR2 SYGVNS. Trimming stripped 8 bases from V and 3 bases from J, with 10 bases between.

The chain recombines TRBV28 with TRBJ1-2; 7 bases agree with TRBD1. J gave up 8 bases and V 6 bases, and 6 bases lay outside the gene matches. CDR3 size: 12 residues. Germline CDR1 and CDR2: MDHEN and SYDVKM. CDR3 residues: CASSQGDWGYTF. In DNA, the CDR3 is TGTGCCAGCAGCCAGGGGGACTGGGGCTACACCTTC.

This clonotype was seen many times. The chain couples TRBV6-1 to TRBJ1-5; 7 bases are a match to TRBD1. The germline gives CDR1 MNHNS, CDR2 SASEGT. Unmatched junction bases numbered 6, after V lost 4 bases and J lost 3 bases. This CDR3 is 15 amino acids long. The DNA for the CDR3 is TGTGCCAGCAGTGCCACCGGGACAGTCAATCAGCCCCAGCATTTT. Its translation is CASSATGTVNQPQHF.

This clonotype was counted ten times or more. The chain recombines TRBV28 with TRBJ1-1, with a tentative D call TRBD1 (5 bases). Per germline, CDR1 MDHEN and CDR2 SYDVKM. The CDR3 consists of 15 residues. V gave up 1 base and J gave up 5 bases, with 14 bases separating them. As DNA, the CDR3 is TGTGCCAGCAGTTTATCCCCCCTAGGGGCGACTGAAGCTTTCTTT. This codes for CASSLSPLGATEAFF. The complete variable domain, with remaining parts taken from reference TRBV28 and TRBJ1-1, reads DVKVTQSSRYLVKRTGEKVFLECVQDMDHENMFWYRQDPGLGLRLIYFSYDVKMKEKGDIPEGYSVSREKKERFSLILESASTNQTSMYLCASSLSPLGATEAFFGQGTRLTVV.

Of note for this clonotype: A read error may be the cause here, since a much bigger clone is one base away. The chain recombines TRBV20-1 with TRBJ2-3, with 14 bases matching TRBD2. The germline CDR1 and CDR2 sequences are DFQATT and SNEGSKA (reference sequence). This CDR3 contains 15 residues. V was pared by 5 bases and J by 3 bases, with 4 bases of the junction left unmatched. The CDR3 DNA follows: TGCAGTGCTGGGACTAGCGGGAGCGGGACAGATACGCAGTATTTT. Protein: CSAGTSGSGTDTQYF.

This clonotype has a count of ten or more. The rearrangement uses TRBV7-8 and TRBJ1-1; D gene ambiguous. The CDR3 contains 12 residues. With 0 bases removed from V and 8 bases from J, the gap between germline ends came to 7 bases. Germline assignment: CDR1 SGHVS and CDR2 FQNEAQ. In nucleotides, the CDR3 is TGTGCCAGCAGCTTAGCTACAGCAGAAGCTTTCTTT. Translation gives CASSLATAEAFF. The entire variable domain, with the rest obtained from reference TRBV7-8 and TRBJ1-1, is as follows: GAGVSQSPRYKVAKRGQDVALRCDPISGHVSLFWYQQALGQGPEFLTYFQNEAQLDKSGLPSDRFFAERPEGSVSTLKIQRTQQEDSAVYLCASSLATAEAFFGQGTRLTVV.

The chain employs TRBV28 and TRBJ1-2, with D possibly being TRBD1 (6 bases). The V end was cut by 8 bases, the J end by 6 bases, with 19 bases between. Germline lookup yields CDR1 MDHEN and CDR2 SYDVKM. The CDR3 totals 14 residues. As DNA, the CDR3 is TGTGCCAGCTCACCAGATCGGGGGCTTAATGGCTACACCTTC. Translating gives CASSPDRGLNGYTF.

Many counts were recorded for this clonotype. This chain uses TRBV6-2 or TRBV6-3 with TRBJ1-1, with 10 bases matching TRBD1. The CDR3 loop spans 14 amino acids. Germline lookup yields CDR1 MNHEY and CDR2 SVGEGT. J lost 3 bases, V lost 6 bases, and 4 bases had no gene match. In DNA form, the CDR3 reads TGTGCCAGCAGCTGGGACAGGGGTTACACTGAAGCTTTCTTT. Translating gives CASSWDRGYTEAFF.

A few counts support this clonotype. The gene calls are TRBV28 and TRBJ2-7; 8 nucleotides agree with TRBD2. This CDR3 has 16 residues. The V and J ends lost 3 bases and 2 bases, in that order; junction bases with no gene match: 9. Per germline, CDR1 MDHEN and CDR2 SYDVKM. This CDR3 reads CASSFGGQRGTYEQYF. In nucleotides, the CDR3 is TGTGCCAGCAGTTTTGGAGGGCAGCGGGGGACCTACGAGCAGTACTTC.

This clonotype was counted at least ten times. The chain is built from TRBV19 and TRBJ1-5; TRBD1 might be the D (5 bases). Looked up from germline, CDR1 is LNHDA and CDR2 is SQIVND (reference sequence). There are 14 residues in the CDR3. Trimming removed 7 bases at V and 2 bases at J, with 12 bases between. CDR3 residues: CASNGGGGNQPQHF. In DNA, the CDR3 is TGTGCCAGTAACGGGGGAGGCGGCAATCAGCCCCAGCATTTT.

This clonotype was observed many times. The chain uses TRBV2 and TRBJ1-2, with a possible D match to TRBD1 (5 bases). Trimming took off 7 bases at V and 0 bases at J, with 12 bases between the two ends. This CDR3 is 14 amino acids long. Germline V gives CDR1 SNHLY, CDR2 FYNNEI. Here the CDR3 DNA reads TGTGCCAGCAAAAGACAGCAGACTAACTATGGCTACACCTTC. This codes for CASKRQQTNYGYTF.

This clonotype was found many times. The V and J genes are TRBV3-1 and TRBJ2-5; D not resolved. With 5 bases removed from V and 5 bases from J, the gap between germline ends came to 15 bases. The CDR3 is 14 residues long. Germline V gene data show CDR1 as LGHDT and CDR2 as YNNKEL (reference sequence). The CDR3 region has the DNA TGTGCCAGCAGCTTAATTACACCACCGGAGACCCAGTACTTC. Translation: CASSLITPPETQYF.

The sample holds many counts of this clonotype. The V call is TRBV5-1, the J call TRBJ2-5; D is unclear. Germline CDR1 and CDR2: SGHRS and YFSETQ. This CDR3 contains 15 residues. Trimming shortened V by 0 bases and J by 3 bases, and 12 bases separated the two germline ends. CDR3 residues: CASSLVSYREETQYF. CDR3 nucleotides: TGCGCCAGCAGCTTGGTTTCGTATAGGGAAGAGACCCAGTACTTC. Full variable domain (outside the CDR3, taken from reference TRBV5-1 and TRBJ2-5): KAGVTQTPRYLIKTRGQQVTLSCSPISGHRSVSWYQQTPGQGLQFLFEYFSETQRNKGNFPGRFSGRQFSNSRSEMNVSTLELGDSALYLCASSLVSYREETQYFGPGTRLLVL.

This clonotype was recorded many times. The chain recombines TRBV28 with TRBJ1-3; tentative D call: TRBD1 (5 bases). The CDR3 extends over 17 amino acids. The germline V gene has CDR1 MDHEN and CDR2 SYDVKM. Between the trimmed V and J ends, which lost 3 bases and 0 bases, there was a span of 15 bases. The CDR3 region is CASSLPPRASSGNTIYF. CDR3 coding DNA: TGTGCCAGCAGTTTGCCCCCCAGGGCGAGCTCTGGAAACACCATATATTTT.

This clonotype was picked up many times. The rearrangement joins TRBV28 to TRBJ2-4; possibly TRBD2 for D (6 bases). V was cut by 6 bases and J by 3 bases, with 18 bases left in between. Germline V CDR1 and CDR2: MDHEN, SYDVKM. The CDR3 totals 16 residues. The CDR3 region has the DNA TGTGCCAGCAGACCCCTCATGGGGGAGGTCAAAAACATTCAGTACTTC. Its protein is CASRPLMGEVKNIQYF.

This chain joins TRBV12-3 or TRBV12-4 and TRBJ2-7; weak D call: TRBD1 (5 bases). The ends were cut back, 9 bases at V and 6 bases at J, with 18 bases in the middle. This CDR3 contains 13 residues. CDR3 in DNA: TGTGCCAGGAGTCCTAGTAGGGGTACCGAGCAGTACTTC. Protein sequence: CARSPSRGTEQYF.

This clonotype showed up many times. This chain joins TRBV20-1 and TRBJ1-2, with 8 bases lining up with TRBD1. This CDR3 has 14 amino acids. Unmatched junction bases numbered 10, after V lost 3 bases and J lost 7 bases. Germline V gene lookup returns CDR1 DFQATT and CDR2 SNEGSKA (reference sequence). CDR3 sequence: CSARNLQGVVGYTF. As DNA, the CDR3 is TGCAGTGCTAGGAATCTACAGGGGGTGGTTGGCTACACCTTC.

This clonotype was seen ten or more times. This chain uses TRBV7-9 with TRBJ2-5; 12 nucleotides agree with TRBD2. Germline CDR1 and CDR2: SEHNR and FQNEAQ (reference sequence). Unmatched junction bases numbered 9, after V lost 5 bases and J lost 5 bases. This CDR3 has 16 residues. CDR3 nucleotide sequence: TGTGCCAGCAGCCCCCCTAGCGGGGGGGCAATGGAGACCCAGTACTTC. Its protein is CASSPPSGGAMETQYF.

This clonotype has at least ten counts. This chain joins TRBV12-3 or TRBV12-4 and TRBJ2-7, with D possibly called TRBD1 or TRBD2 (5 bases each). This CDR3 contains 13 residues. The V end was cut by 6 bases, the J end by 3 bases, with 12 bases between. The CDR3: CASSRGPYYEQYF. In DNA form, the CDR3 reads TGTGCCAGCAGCCGGGGACCGTACTACGAGCAGTACTTC.

In this sample, this clonotype turned up many times. V gene TRBV6-1 combines with J gene TRBJ2-7; no clear D gene. Trimming cost V 0 bases and J 3 bases, with 6 bases left between them. The CDR3 runs 13 residues. Germline-derived CDR1 and CDR2 are MNHNS and SASEGT. CDR3 bases: TGTGCCAGCAGTGAAGCGGATTTCTACGAGCAGTACTTC. Its translation is CASSEADFYEQYF.

This clonotype showed up many times. The gene calls are TRBV6-2 or TRBV6-3 and TRBJ1-2; 7 nucleotides align to TRBD1. The CDR3 is 15 residues long. The V segment lost 6 bases and the J segment 4 bases; nucleotides outside the gene matches: 11. The germline V gene encodes CDR1 MNHEY and CDR2 SVGEGT. CDR3 in DNA: TGTGCCAGCAGCACCCTAGGGGGCGCGGGCTATGGCTACACCTTC. This codes for CASSTLGGAGYGYTF.

This clonotype was counted at least ten times. The chain combines TRBV20-1 with TRBJ1-5; the D is unclear. Germline V gene sequence: CDR1 DFQATT, CDR2 SNEGSKA (reference sequence). Trimming left V 3 bases short and J 7 bases short, with 16 bases between. The length of the CDR3 is 14 residues. This chain's CDR3 is CSASRDTPGQPQHF. The CDR3 DNA reads TGCAGTGCTAGTCGTGACACGCCCGGGCAGCCCCAGCATTTT.

In this sample, this clonotype turned up a few times. The chain has TRBV6-1 and TRBJ2-5; a possible D gene is TRBD2 (6 bases). Germline loops: CDR1 MNHNS, CDR2 SASEGT. Between the trimmed V and J ends, which lost 7 bases and 4 bases, there was a span of 19 bases. CDR3 length: 15 residues. This chain's CDR3 is CASTKSGPGGETQYF. DNA of the CDR3: TGTGCCAGCACCAAAAGCGGGCCAGGAGGAGAGACCCAGTACTTC.

This chain joins TRBV20-1 and TRBJ1-2; 7 bases line up with TRBD1. V was clipped by 4 bases and J by 0 bases; unmatched bases: 2. The CDR3 is 13 amino acids. Germline assignment: CDR1 DFQATT and CDR2 SNEGSKA (reference sequence). This CDR3 reads CSATGGTNYGYTF. In DNA form, the CDR3 reads TGCAGTGCTACAGGGGGGACTAACTATGGCTACACCTTC.